These 3 T cell receptor beta chains came from one sample sequenced in a study of cytomegalovirus exposure and HLA in healthy donors. Researchers ran the PCR with 60 Vbeta and 13 Jbeta primers. The table came from immunoSEQ multiplex PCR; TCRdb's copy has only in-frame clones and leaves some out. This sample has 150,000 to 200,000 clones, with around 80% found just once. Sequencing was carried out using PBMCs. These receptors came from a woman aged 55 to 70 in good health and CMV-seropositive.

The gene calls are TRBV5-1 and TRBJ1-2; D is unresolved. The germline V gene has CDR1 SGHRS and CDR2 YFSETQ. The V end was cut by 1 base, the J end by 8 bases, with 12 bases between. The CDR3 covers 13 residues. CDR3 in amino acids: CASSLSQAGGYTF. CDR3 DNA sequence: TGCGCCAGCAGCTTGAGTCAGGCGGGGGGCTACACCTTC.

The chain couples TRBV5-1 to TRBJ2-2, with D maybe TRBD1 (6 bases). Looked up from germline, CDR1 is SGHRS and CDR2 is YFSETQ. Trimming removed 1 base at V and 3 bases at J, with 13 bases between. The CDR3 has 16 amino acids. In nucleotides, the CDR3 is TGCGCCAGCAGCTTGCAAAGGGCAGGGGACACCGGGGAGCTGTTTTTT. Its translation is CASSLQRAGDTGELFF.

The CDR3 DNA reads TGTGCCAGTCCCGGGACAGGGCACACTGAAGCTTTCTTT. This encodes CASPGTGHTEAFF. The rearrangement uses TRBV28 and TRBJ1-1, with 9 bases fitting TRBD1. The trim removed 9 bases at V and 3 bases at J, leaving 5 bases unmatched. Looked up from germline, CDR1 is MDHEN and CDR2 is SYDVKM. The CDR3 runs 13 residues.